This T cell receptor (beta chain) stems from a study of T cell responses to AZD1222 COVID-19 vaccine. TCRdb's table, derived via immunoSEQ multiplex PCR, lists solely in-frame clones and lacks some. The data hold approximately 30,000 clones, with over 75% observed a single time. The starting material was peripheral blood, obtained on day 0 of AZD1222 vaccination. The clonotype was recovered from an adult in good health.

The CDR3 coding sequence is TGTGCCAGCAGAGGGACAGGGGGCTATGGCTACACCTTC. This sequence encodes CASRGTGGYGYTF. The chain combines TRBV11-2 with TRBJ1-2; 11 nucleotides match TRBD1. Germline V CDR1 and CDR2: SGHAT, FQNNGV. With V trimmed by 6 bases and J by 4 bases, 1 base remained unmatched. The length of the CDR3 is 13 residues.